This T cell receptor (beta chain) comes out of a study of T-cell memory formation after mild COVID-19. The germline gives CDR1 SQVTM, CDR2 ANQGSEA. The CDR3 consists of 13 residues. V lost 6 bases, J lost 7 bases, and 19 bases lay in between. This clonotype was seen a few times. Sample barcodes and UMIs were carried by the TCR alpha and TCR beta cDNA libraries that 5'RACE generated with constant-segment primers. TCRdb re-called the 5' RACE reads with MiXCR, one entry per CDR3 protein. The sample lists 140,000 to 150,000 distinct CDR3 sequences, roughly a quarter seen once, with about 24% in the top ten.

Sequencing was performed on PBMCs or a T cell subset sorted from them (not recorded which). The sequence was collected from an adult woman who had mild COVID-19 (a few samples of this study predate the infection). Cell type and time point are not known. This rearrangement joins TRBV29-1 to TRBJ2-7; a possible D gene is TRBD1 (5 bases). The DNA for the CDR3 is TGCAGCGTGTCTCCGACCTCAGGGTTGGAGCAGTACTTC. It encodes CSVSPTSGLEQYF.